A single sample is the source of the 15 T cell receptor beta chains below, sequenced in a study of chemoradiotherapy in HPV16-positive cancers. Profiling relied on immunoSEQ multiplex PCR, and the TCRdb table lists in-frame clones only, not all of them. The data show approximately 9,300 clones, with 65% to 70% seen just once and roughly an eighth held by the top ten. The sample was gathered from a patient who underwent chemoradiotherapy. These receptors all stem from a human donor with HPV-associated anogenital cancer.

This clone is a singleton in its sample. V and J are TRBV4-3 and TRBJ1-2; D gene uncertain. The CDR3 is made up of 15 amino acids. Trimming shortened V by 1 base and J by 8 bases, and 17 bases separated the two germline ends. Germline V gene lookup returns CDR1 LGHNA and CDR2 YSLEER. Here the CDR3 DNA reads TGCGCCAGCAGCCAAGGTGTTGGCTCCACGTCAGGCTACACCTTC. Translating gives CASSQGVGSTSGYTF.

This clone was detected a few times. The gene calls are TRBV10-1 and TRBJ2-2; D is ambiguous. The CDR3 has 14 residues. The germline V gene encodes CDR1 WNHNN and CDR2 SYGVQD (reference sequence). The V end lost 6 bases, the J end lost 7 bases, and 15 bases lay between the germline ends. In DNA, the CDR3 is TGCGCCAGCAGGTCAACTCCGTTTGACGGGGAGCTGTTTTTT. Protein: CASRSTPFDGELFF.

Only one count was recorded for this clone. The chain combines TRBV4-1 with TRBJ1-2; D is ambiguous. CDR1 is MGHRA and CDR2 is YSYEKL in the germline V gene. This CDR3 region has 15 residues. Trimming cost V 1 base and J 3 bases, with 12 bases left between them. The CDR3 nucleotides read TGCGCCAGCAGCCAAGTTTGGAGGGTGGACTATGGCTACACCTTC. It yields the protein CASSQVWRVDYGYTF.

The chain recombines TRBV4-1 with TRBJ1-6; a weak D match, TRBD1 (5 bases). Germline lookup yields CDR1 MGHRA and CDR2 YSYEKL. The germline V and J ends were trimmed by 0 bases and 10 bases, with 10 bases remaining between them. The CDR3 spans 14 residues. CDR3 nucleotide sequence: TGCGCCAGCAGCCAAGAAGGTGGGACGTCACCCCTCCACTTT. Its translation is CASSQEGGTSPLHF.

This clone was seen a handful of times. The sample contains more than one DNA sequence encoding this CDR3. V and J are TRBV7-9 and TRBJ1-1, with D uncertain. The V end lost 3 bases, the J end lost 0 bases, and 5 bases lay between the germline ends. CDR1 is SEHNR, CDR2 FQNEAQ, per germline (reference sequence). The CDR3 is 13 amino acids. The CDR3 loop reads CASSLDMNTEAFF. CDR3 DNA: TGTGCCAGCAGCTTGGATATGAACACTGAAGCTTTCTTT.

V gene TRBV9 combines with J gene TRBJ2-1; 11 nucleotides agree with TRBD2. Germline CDR1 is SGDLS and CDR2 is YYNGEE. CDR3 length: 18 amino acids. J gave up 8 bases and V 0 bases, and 13 bases lay outside the gene matches. In DNA, the CDR3 is TGTGCCAGCAGCGTAGAATGTTGTAGCGGGGGGGATCGCGATGAGCAGTTCTTC. Translating gives CASSVECCSGGDRDEQFF. The complete variable domain, with remaining parts taken from reference TRBV9 and TRBJ2-1, reads DSGVTQTPKHLITATGQRVTLRCSPRSGDLSVYWYQQSLDQGLQFLIQYYNGEERAKGNILERFSAQQFPDLHSELNLSSLELGDSALYFCASSVECCSGGDRDEQFFGPGTRLTVL.

The sample holds one count of this clone. The CDR3: CAWSVGTGYGQPQHF. In DNA form, the CDR3 reads TGTGCCTGGAGTGTAGGGACAGGGTACGGTCAGCCCCAGCATTTT. V usage is TRBV30 and J usage is TRBJ1-5; 9 bases fit TRBD1. This CDR3 contains 15 residues. Losses at the gene ends were 0 bases for V and 6 bases for J; bases not matched to a gene: 6. Germline V gene lookup returns CDR1 GTSNPN and CDR2 SVGIG (reference sequence).

In DNA, the CDR3 is TGTGCCAGCAGCCTTAGGGACAGCAACACTGAAGCTTTCTTT. As protein: CASSLRDSNTEAFF. The chain carries TRBV2 and TRBJ1-1; 7 bases fit TRBD1. After removal of 6 bases from V and 2 bases from J, the junction contained 6 bases not matched to a gene. CDR1 SNHLY and CDR2 FYNNEI come from the germline V gene. CDR3 length equals 14 residues.

The genes are TRBV2 and TRBJ1-1, with TRBD1 matching over 10 bases. The CDR3 is 16 residues long. CDR1 and CDR2 (germline): SNHLY, FYNNEI. V dropped 6 bases and J dropped 0; count of bases not matched to a gene: 7. CDR3 amino acids: CASRSRDRGMNTEAFF. The CDR3 bases are TGTGCCAGCAGGTCCCGGGACAGGGGAATGAACACTGAAGCTTTCTTT. Combining the CDR3 with reference TRBV2 and TRBJ1-1 gives the whole variable domain EPEVTQTPSHQVTQMGQEVILRCVPISNHLYFYWYRQILGQKVEFLVSFYNNEISEKSEIFDDQFSVERPDGSNFTLKIRSTKLEDSAMYFCASRSRDRGMNTEAFFGQGTRLTVV.

V usage is TRBV6-1 and J usage is TRBJ2-4, with D perhaps assigned TRBD1 or TRBD2 (5 bases each). This CDR3 comprises 12 residues. V was cut by 8 bases and J by 9 bases, with 14 bases left in between. Germline V CDR1 and CDR2: MNHNS, SASEGT. The CDR3 loop is CASGTDSGIQYF. The DNA of the CDR3 is TGTGCCAGCGGGACGGATAGTGGCATTCAGTACTTC.

This sequence joins TRBV5-4 and TRBJ2-7; maybe TRBD2 (5 bases). CDR1 is SGHNT and CDR2 is YYREEE in the germline V gene (reference sequence). CDR3 length: 12 residues. The V end lost 4 bases, the J end lost 7 bases, and 12 bases lay between the germline ends. The CDR3 loop reads CASSENSGEQYF. For the CDR3, the DNA is TGTGCCAGCAGCGAAAATTCGGGGGAGCAGTACTTC.

The CDR3 is CASSLDRATNEKLFF. DNA for the CDR3: TGTGCCAGCAGCTTAGACCGGGCAACTAATGAAAAACTGTTTTTT. The chain carries TRBV7-2 and TRBJ1-4, with D uncertain. Between the trimmed V and J ends, which lost 1 base and 0 bases, there was a span of 6 bases. This CDR3 has 15 residues. In germline, CDR1 is SGHTA, CDR2 FQGNSA.

This rearrangement joins TRBV5-5 to TRBJ1-1; D uncertain. From germline, CDR1 is SGHKS and CDR2 YYEKEE (reference sequence). V was shortened by 0 bases and J by 2 bases, with 5 bases between the two germline ends. This CDR3 comprises 13 residues. The CDR3 reads CASSLGGNTEAFF. CDR3 DNA: TGTGCCAGCAGCTTGGGTGGCAACACTGAAGCTTTCTTT.

The chain is built from TRBV4-1 and TRBJ2-2; 8 nucleotides match TRBD1. J lost 1 base, V lost 6 bases, and 1 base had no gene match. The CDR3 consists of 14 residues. CDR1 and CDR2 (germline): MGHRA, YSYEKL. This CDR3 reads CASSDRGNTGELFF. As DNA, the CDR3 is TGCGCCAGCAGTGACAGGGGGAACACCGGGGAGCTGTTTTTT.

The rearrangement links TRBV18 to TRBJ1-5; D is uncertain. Germline CDR1 is KGHSH and CDR2 is LQKENI. Trimming pared 4 bases from V and 5 bases from J, leaving 9 bases between. This CDR3 region has 13 residues. The CDR3, as DNA: TGTGCCAGCTCACGGGGAAAGGATCAGCCCCAGCATTTT. This translates into CASSRGKDQPQHF. The variable domain in full, with the rest retrieved from reference TRBV18 and TRBJ1-5, is NAGVMQNPRHLVRRRGQEARLRCSPMKGHSHVYWYRQLPEEGLKFMVYLQKENIIDESGMPKERFSAEFPKEGPSILRIQQVVRGDSAAYFCASSRGKDQPQHFGDGTRLSIL.